This is a list of T cell receptor beta chains from one sample in a study of T cell responses to AZD1222 COVID-19 vaccine. Sequenced by immunoSEQ multiplex PCR; TCRdb stores in-frame clones only, minus some. Among roughly 84,000 clones listed, approximately 83% were seen once. The input for sequencing was peripheral blood, taken 28 days after the second AZD1222 dose. The receptor set was obtained from an adult who received the AZD1222 COVID-19 vaccine. Both conserved end residues are part of each CDR3.

cdr3_aa: CASSYPPGQGEGYTF
v_call: TRBV6-2/TRBV6-3

cdr3_aa: CASTGQGNQPQHF
v_call: TRBV19

cdr3_aa: CASSFGQQREQFF
v_call: TRBV7-2

cdr3_aa: CASNGQGNEQYF
v_call: TRBV5-1

cdr3_aa: CASSLGTFNYGYTF
v_call: TRBV5-4

cdr3_aa: CASSYMGRGARVTEAFF
v_call: TRBV27

cdr3_aa: CASSPPQRGGSDTQYF
v_call: TRBV6-2/TRBV6-3

cdr3_aa: CASSLGRKNEQFF
v_call: TRBV7-9

cdr3_aa: CASSPTGAKPRGYTF
v_call: TRBV18

cdr3_aa: CAISGNGTSGRERADTQYF
v_call: TRBV10-3

cdr3_aa: CASLGDGVYGYTF
v_call: TRBV6-5

cdr3_aa: CASSTGLADYEQYF
v_call: TRBV7-9

cdr3_aa: CASSYQGSGWQYF
v_call: TRBV6-5

cdr3_aa: CASSEYRAYSGNTIYF
v_call: TRBV19

cdr3_aa: CASSLDYQSTDTQYF
v_call: TRBV7-8

cdr3_aa: CASSPGGRGRGNGYTF
v_call: TRBV5-4

cdr3_aa: CASSVDSPGELFF
v_call: TRBV9

cdr3_aa: CASSEPGGRRLNEQFF
v_call: TRBV6-1

cdr3_aa: CASSPGQGAEQYF
v_call: TRBV18

cdr3_aa: CASSPELWNTEAFF
v_call: TRBV4-2

cdr3_aa: CAISESQGVNTEAFF
v_call: TRBV10-3

cdr3_aa: CASSPTSGSYEQYF
v_call: TRBV7-3

cdr3_aa: CAISKDREGQPQHF
v_call: TRBV10-3

cdr3_aa: CASSIGLSNYGYTF
v_call: TRBV19

cdr3_aa: CASSSLGTGGWAEAFF
v_call: TRBV5-1

cdr3_aa: CASSLRASGGANTGELFF
v_call: TRBV7-8

cdr3_aa: CASSELTSGHYEQYF
v_call: TRBV28

cdr3_aa: CASSPGTQSGYTF
v_call: TRBV3-1/TRBV3-2

cdr3_aa: CASSGTENSPLHF
v_call: TRBV7-9

cdr3_aa: CASSQDMAGNMNTEAFF
v_call: TRBV4-2

cdr3_aa: CASSLTGGASGANVLTF
v_call: TRBV18

cdr3_aa: CASSLELGLTLGYTF
v_call: TRBV7-8

cdr3_aa: CASSLGGVSGNTIYF
v_call: TRBV28

cdr3_aa: CASSLARGDTQYF
v_call: TRBV5-1

cdr3_aa: CASRDQGRGYTF
v_call: TRBV19

cdr3_aa: CASSPDPAAFRNGYTF
v_call: TRBV5-1

cdr3_aa: CASSESGGVGGQPQHF
v_call: TRBV6-1

cdr3_aa: CASSQGRDSYNEQFF
v_call: TRBV4-3

cdr3_aa: CASSLSRPPGFNQPQHF
v_call: TRBV7-2